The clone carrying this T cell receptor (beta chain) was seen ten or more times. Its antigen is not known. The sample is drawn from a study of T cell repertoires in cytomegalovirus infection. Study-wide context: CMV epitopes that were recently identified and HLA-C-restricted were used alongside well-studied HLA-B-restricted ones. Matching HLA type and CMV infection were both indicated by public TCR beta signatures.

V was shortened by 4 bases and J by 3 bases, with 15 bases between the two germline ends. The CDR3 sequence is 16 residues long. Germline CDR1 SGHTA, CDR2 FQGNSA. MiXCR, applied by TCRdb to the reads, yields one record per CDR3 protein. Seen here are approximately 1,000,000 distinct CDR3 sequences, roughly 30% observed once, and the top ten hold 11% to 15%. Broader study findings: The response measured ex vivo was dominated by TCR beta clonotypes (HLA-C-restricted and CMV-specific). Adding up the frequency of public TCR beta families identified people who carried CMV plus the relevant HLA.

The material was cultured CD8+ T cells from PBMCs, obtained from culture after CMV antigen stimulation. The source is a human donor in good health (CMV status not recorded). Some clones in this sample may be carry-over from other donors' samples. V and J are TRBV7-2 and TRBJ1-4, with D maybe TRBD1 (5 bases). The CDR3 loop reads CASSYLQGVPNEKLFF. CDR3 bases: TGTGCCAGCAGCTACCTCCAAGGGGTCCCTAATGAAAAACTGTTTTTT.